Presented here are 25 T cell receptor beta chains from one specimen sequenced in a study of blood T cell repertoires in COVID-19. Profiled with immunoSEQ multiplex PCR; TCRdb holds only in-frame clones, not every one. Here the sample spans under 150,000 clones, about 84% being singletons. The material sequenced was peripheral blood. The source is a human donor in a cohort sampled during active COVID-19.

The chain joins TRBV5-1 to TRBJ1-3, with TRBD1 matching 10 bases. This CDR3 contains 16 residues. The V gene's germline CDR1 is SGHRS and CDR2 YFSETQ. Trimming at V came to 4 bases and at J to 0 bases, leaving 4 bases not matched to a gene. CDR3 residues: CASSVTGGLSGNTIYF. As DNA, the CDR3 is TGCGCCAGCAGCGTGACAGGGGGCCTCTCTGGAAACACCATATATTTT.

CDR3 bases: TGTGCCAGCGGAATGACAGGGGGCGGTATTTCACCCCTCCACTTT. It codes for CASGMTGGGISPLHF. The rearrangement joins TRBV28 to TRBJ1-6, with 10 bases fitting TRBD1. V was clipped by 8 bases and J by 9 bases; unmatched bases: 10. Per germline, CDR1 MDHEN and CDR2 SYDVKM. CDR3 length: 15 amino acids. The variable domain in full, completed from reference TRBV28 and TRBJ1-6, reads DVKVTQSSRYLVKRTGEKVFLECVQDMDHENMFWYRQDPGLGLRLIYFSYDVKMKEKGDIPEGYSVSREKKERFSLILESASTNQTSMYLCASGMTGGGISPLHFGNGTRLTVT.

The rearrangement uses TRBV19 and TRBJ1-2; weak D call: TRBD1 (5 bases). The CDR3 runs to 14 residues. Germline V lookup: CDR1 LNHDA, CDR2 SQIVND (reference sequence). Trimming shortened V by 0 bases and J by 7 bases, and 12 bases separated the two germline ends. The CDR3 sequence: CASSIDLTGFGYTF. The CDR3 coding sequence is TGTGCCAGTAGTATAGATCTTACAGGTTTTGGCTACACCTTC. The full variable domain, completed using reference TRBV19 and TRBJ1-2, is DGGITQSPKYLFRKEGQNVTLSCEQNLNHDAMYWYRQDPGQGLRLIYYSQIVNDFQKGDIAEGYSVSREKKESFPLTVTSAQKNPTAFYLCASSIDLTGFGYTFGSGTRLTVV.

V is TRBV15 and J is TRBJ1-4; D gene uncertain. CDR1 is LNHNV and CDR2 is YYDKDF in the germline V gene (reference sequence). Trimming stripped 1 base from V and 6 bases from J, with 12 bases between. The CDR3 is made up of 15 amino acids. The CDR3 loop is CATSRVVFSDEKLFF. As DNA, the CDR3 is TGTGCCACCAGCAGAGTGGTGTTTTCGGATGAAAAACTGTTTTTT.

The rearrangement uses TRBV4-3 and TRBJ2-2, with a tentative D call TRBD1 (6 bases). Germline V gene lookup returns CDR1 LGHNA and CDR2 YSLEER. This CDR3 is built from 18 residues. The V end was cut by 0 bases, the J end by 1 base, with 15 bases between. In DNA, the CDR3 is TGCGCCAGCAGCCAAGATTTGACAGGAGGTCTGAACACCGGGGAGCTGTTTTTT. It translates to CASSQDLTGGLNTGELFF.

CDR3 region: CASSPRGGTGYTF. CDR3 DNA sequence: TGTGCCAGCAGCCCCCGCGGAGGGACGGGCTACACCTTC. The V gene is TRBV6-2 or TRBV6-3, the J gene TRBJ1-2, with a possible D match to TRBD1 (5 bases). Trimming took off 6 bases at V and 8 bases at J, with 16 bases between the two ends. The germline V gene encodes CDR1 MNHEY and CDR2 SVGEGT. The CDR3 contains 13 residues.

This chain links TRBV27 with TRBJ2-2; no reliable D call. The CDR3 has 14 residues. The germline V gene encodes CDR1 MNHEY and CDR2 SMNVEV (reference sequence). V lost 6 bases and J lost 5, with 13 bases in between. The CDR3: CASSGTPRTGELFF. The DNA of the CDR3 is TGTGCCAGCAGCGGAACCCCGAGGACCGGGGAGCTGTTTTTT.

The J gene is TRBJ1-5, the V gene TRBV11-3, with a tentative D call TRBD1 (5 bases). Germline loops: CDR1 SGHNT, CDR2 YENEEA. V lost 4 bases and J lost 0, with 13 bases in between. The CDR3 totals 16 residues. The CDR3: CASSYSTAPSNQPQHF. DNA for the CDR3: TGTGCCAGCAGCTATTCGACAGCTCCTAGCAATCAGCCCCAGCATTTT.

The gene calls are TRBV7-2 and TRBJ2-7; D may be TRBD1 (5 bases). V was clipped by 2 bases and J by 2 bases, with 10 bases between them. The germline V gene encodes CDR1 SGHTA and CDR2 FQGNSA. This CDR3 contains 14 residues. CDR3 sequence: CASSLRQGTYEQYF. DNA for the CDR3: TGTGCCAGCAGCTTAAGGCAGGGAACCTACGAGCAGTACTTC.

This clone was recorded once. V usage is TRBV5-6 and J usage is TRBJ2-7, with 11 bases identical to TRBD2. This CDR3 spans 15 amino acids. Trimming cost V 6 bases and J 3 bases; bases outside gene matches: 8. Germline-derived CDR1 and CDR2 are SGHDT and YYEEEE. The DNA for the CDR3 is TGTGCCAGCACCGCTCTAGCGGGGGGATACTACGAGCAGTACTTC. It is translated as CASTALAGGYYEQYF.

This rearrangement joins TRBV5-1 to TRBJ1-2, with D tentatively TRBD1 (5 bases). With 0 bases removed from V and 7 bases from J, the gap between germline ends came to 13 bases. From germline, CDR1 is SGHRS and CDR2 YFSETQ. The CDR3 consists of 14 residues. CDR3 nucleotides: TGCGCCAGCAGCTTGGAACAGGCTTTGGGTGGCTACACCTTC. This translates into CASSLEQALGGYTF.

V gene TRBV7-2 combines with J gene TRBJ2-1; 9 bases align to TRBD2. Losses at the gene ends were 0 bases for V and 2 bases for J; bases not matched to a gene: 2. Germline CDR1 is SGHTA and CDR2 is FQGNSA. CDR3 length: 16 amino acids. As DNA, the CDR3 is TGTGCCAGCAGCTTAGCGGCTAGCGGGACCTACAATGAGCAGTTCTTC. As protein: CASSLAASGTYNEQFF. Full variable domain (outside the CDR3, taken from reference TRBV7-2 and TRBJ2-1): GAGVSQSPSNKVTEKGKDVELRCDPISGHTALYWYRQSLGQGLEFLIYFQGNSAPDKSGLPSDRFSAERTGGSVSTLTIQRTQQEDSAVYLCASSLAASGTYNEQFFGPGTRLTVL.

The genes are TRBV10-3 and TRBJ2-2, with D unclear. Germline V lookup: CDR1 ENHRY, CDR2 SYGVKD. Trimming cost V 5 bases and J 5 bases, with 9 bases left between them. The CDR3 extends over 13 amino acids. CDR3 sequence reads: CAISPPGTGELFF. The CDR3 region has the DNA TGTGCCATCAGTCCCCCCGGGACCGGGGAGCTGTTTTTT.

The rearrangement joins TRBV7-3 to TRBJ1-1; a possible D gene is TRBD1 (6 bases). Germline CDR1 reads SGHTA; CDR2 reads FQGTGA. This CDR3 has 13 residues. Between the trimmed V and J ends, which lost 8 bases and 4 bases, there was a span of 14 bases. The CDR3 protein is CASSWRGGTEAFF. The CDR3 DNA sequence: TGTGCCAGCTCCTGGAGGGGGGGCACTGAAGCTTTCTTT.

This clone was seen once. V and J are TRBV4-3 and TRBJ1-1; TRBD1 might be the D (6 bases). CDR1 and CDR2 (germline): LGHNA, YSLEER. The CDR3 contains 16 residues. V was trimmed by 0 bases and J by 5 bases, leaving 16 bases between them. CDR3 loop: CASSQERAGAETEAFF. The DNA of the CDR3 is TGCGCCAGCAGCCAAGAGAGGGCAGGGGCGGAGACTGAAGCTTTCTTT.

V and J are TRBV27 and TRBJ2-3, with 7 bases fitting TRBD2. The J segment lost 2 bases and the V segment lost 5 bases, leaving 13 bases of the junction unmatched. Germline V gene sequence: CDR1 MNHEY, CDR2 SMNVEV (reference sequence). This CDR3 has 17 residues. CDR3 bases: TGTGCCAGCAGTGGGGGGGGTGGTAGCGTTTACACAGATACGCAGTATTTT. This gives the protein CASSGGGGSVYTDTQYF.

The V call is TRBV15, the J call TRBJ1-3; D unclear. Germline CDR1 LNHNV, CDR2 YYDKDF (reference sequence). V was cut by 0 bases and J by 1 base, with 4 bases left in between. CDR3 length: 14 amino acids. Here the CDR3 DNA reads TGTGCCACCAGCAGAGATATATCTGGAAACACCATATATTTT. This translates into CATSRDISGNTIYF.

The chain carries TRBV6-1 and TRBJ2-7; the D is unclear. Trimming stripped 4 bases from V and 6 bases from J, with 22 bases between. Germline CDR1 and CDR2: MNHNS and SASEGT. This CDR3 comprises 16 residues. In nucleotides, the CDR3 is TGTGCCAGCAGTGCTCCCCGGTTCGACTCGTCGGGCGAGCAGTACTTC. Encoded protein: CASSAPRFDSSGEQYF.

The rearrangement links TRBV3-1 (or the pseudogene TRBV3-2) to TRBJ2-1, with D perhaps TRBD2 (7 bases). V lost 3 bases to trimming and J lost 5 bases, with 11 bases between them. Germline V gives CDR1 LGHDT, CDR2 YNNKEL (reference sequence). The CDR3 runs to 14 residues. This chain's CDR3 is CASSQRGGHNEQFF. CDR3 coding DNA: TGTGCCAGCAGCCAGAGGGGGGGGCACAATGAGCAGTTCTTC.

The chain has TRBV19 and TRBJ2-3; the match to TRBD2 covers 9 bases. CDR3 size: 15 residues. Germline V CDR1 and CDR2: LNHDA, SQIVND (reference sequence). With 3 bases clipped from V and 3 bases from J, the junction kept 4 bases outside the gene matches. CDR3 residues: CASSIVRGGTDTQYF. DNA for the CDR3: TGTGCCAGTAGTATCGTGCGGGGGGGAACAGATACGCAGTATTTT. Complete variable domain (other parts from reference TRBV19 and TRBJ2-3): DGGITQSPKYLFRKEGQNVTLSCEQNLNHDAMYWYRQDPGQGLRLIYYSQIVNDFQKGDIAEGYSVSREKKESFPLTVTSAQKNPTAFYLCASSIVRGGTDTQYFGPGTRLTVL.

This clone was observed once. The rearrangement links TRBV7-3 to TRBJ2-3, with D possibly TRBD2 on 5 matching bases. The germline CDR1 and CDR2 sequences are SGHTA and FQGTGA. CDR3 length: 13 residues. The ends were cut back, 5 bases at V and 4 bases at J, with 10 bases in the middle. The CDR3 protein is CASSRGSADTQYF. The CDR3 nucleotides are TGTGCCAGCAGCCGGGGTAGCGCAGATACGCAGTATTTT.

The CDR3 sequence: CASSRDSGNTIYF. The CDR3 bases are TGTGCCAGCAGCCGGGACAGTGGAAACACCATATATTTT. The chain couples TRBV6-2 or TRBV6-3 to TRBJ1-3; 7 bases line up with TRBD1. The CDR3 sequence is 13 residues long. Germline CDR1 reads MNHEY; CDR2 reads SVGEGT. Unmatched junction bases numbered 2, after V lost 6 bases and J lost 3 bases.

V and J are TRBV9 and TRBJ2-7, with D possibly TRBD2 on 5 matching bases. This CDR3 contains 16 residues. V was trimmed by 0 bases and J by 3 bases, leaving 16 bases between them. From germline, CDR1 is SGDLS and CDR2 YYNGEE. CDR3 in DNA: TGTGCCAGCAGCGTAGTGTCGAGGGAAAAGTTCTACGAGCAGTACTTC. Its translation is CASSVVSREKFYEQYF.

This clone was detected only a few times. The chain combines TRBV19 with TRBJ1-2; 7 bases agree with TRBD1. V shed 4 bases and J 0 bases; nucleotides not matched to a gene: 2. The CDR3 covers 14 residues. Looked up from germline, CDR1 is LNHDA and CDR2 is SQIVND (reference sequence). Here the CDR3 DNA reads TGTGCCAGTAGTACCGGGACAGCTAACTATGGCTACACCTTC. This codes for CASSTGTANYGYTF.

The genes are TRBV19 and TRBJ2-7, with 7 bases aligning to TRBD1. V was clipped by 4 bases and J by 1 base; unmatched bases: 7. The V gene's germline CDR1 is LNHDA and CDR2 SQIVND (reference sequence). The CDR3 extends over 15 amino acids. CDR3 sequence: CASSTDQGVSYEQYF. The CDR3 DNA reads TGTGCCAGTAGTACGGATCAGGGGGTTTCCTACGAGCAGTACTTC.